One sample yielded the 17 T cell receptor beta chains listed below, sequenced in a study of graft-versus-host responses after intestinal transplantation. No cognate antigen is known for these TCRs. Sequencing used immunoSEQ multiplex PCR; TCRdb keeps in-frame clones, though not all of them. The data show some 82,000 clones, roughly 87% seen once. The source material was unstimulated CD8+ T cells sorted from spleen or lymph node cells, sampled before transplant. These receptors originate from a human donor who was the organ donor for an intestinal transplant.

This chain links TRBV28 with TRBJ2-2; D is possibly TRBD1 or TRBD2 (5 bases each). Trimming left V 5 bases short and J 2 bases short, with 12 bases between. Germline CDR1 reads MDHEN; CDR2 reads SYDVKM. CDR3 length equals 15 residues. CDR3 DNA: TGTGCCAGCAGTCCCGGGACGACAAACACCGGGGAGCTGTTTTTT. This codes for CASSPGTTNTGELFF. The full variable domain, with the rest looked up from reference TRBV28 and TRBJ2-2, is DVKVTQSSRYLVKRTGEKVFLECVQDMDHENMFWYRQDPGLGLRLIYFSYDVKMKEKGDIPEGYSVSREKKERFSLILESASTNQTSMYLCASSPGTTNTGELFFGEGSRLTVL.

V and J are TRBV27 and TRBJ1-1; D is possibly TRBD1 (5 bases). The CDR3 sequence is 13 residues long. The V gene lost 9 bases and the J gene lost 6 bases, with 17 bases spanning the gap. Looked up from germline, CDR1 is MNHEY and CDR2 is SMNVEV (reference sequence). This chain's CDR3 is CASVGANLPEAFF. CDR3 in DNA: TGTGCCAGTGTCGGGGCCAACCTCCCTGAAGCTTTCTTT.

The rearrangement links TRBV5-1 to TRBJ2-3; 7 bases are shared with TRBD2. This CDR3 spans 16 amino acids. Trimming cost V 1 base and J 6 bases; bases outside gene matches: 11. The germline gives CDR1 SGHRS, CDR2 YFSETQ. The CDR3 nucleotides read TGCGCCAGCAGCTTGTGGGGGGGTGGCCTTGTTGATACGCAGTATTTT. Translating it yields CASSLWGGGLVDTQYF.

V and J are TRBV7-9 and TRBJ2-7; 7 bases are a match to TRBD1. V lost 4 bases and J lost 2; bases outside the gene matches: 11. Germline CDR1 is SEHNR and CDR2 is FQNEAQ (reference sequence). The CDR3 loop spans 16 amino acids. Here the CDR3 DNA reads TGTGCCAGCAGCTCCTCGATGGGGACAGCCCCCTACGAGCAGTACTTC. It is translated as CASSSSMGTAPYEQYF.

The chain uses TRBV27 and TRBJ2-2; 8 nucleotides line up with TRBD2. This CDR3 is 18 amino acids long. The V segment lost 7 bases and the J segment 4 bases; nucleotides outside the gene matches: 17. Germline lookup yields CDR1 MNHEY and CDR2 SMNVEV (reference sequence). The CDR3 protein is CASNPEGSSGGGTGELFF. The CDR3, as DNA: TGTGCCAGCAATCCCGAGGGGTCCAGCGGGGGAGGCACCGGGGAGCTGTTTTTT.

The chain employs TRBV7-8 and TRBJ2-7; TRBD2 agrees at 7 bases. Germline CDR1 is SGHVS and CDR2 is FQNEAQ. This CDR3 is 15 amino acids long. Unmatched junction bases numbered 7, after V lost 5 bases and J lost 0 bases. CDR3 protein: CASSLGEGPSYEQYF. As DNA, the CDR3 is TGTGCCAGCAGCCTCGGGGAGGGACCCTCCTACGAGCAGTACTTC.

J is TRBJ2-1 and V is TRBV5-1; D may be TRBD1 or TRBD2 (5 bases each). The CDR3 is made up of 17 amino acids. The germline gives CDR1 SGHRS, CDR2 YFSETQ. Trimming left V 0 bases short and J 1 base short, with 14 bases between. The CDR3 loop is CASSLASVGESYNEQFF. The CDR3 bases are TGCGCCAGCAGCTTGGCCTCGGTGGGGGAGTCCTACAATGAGCAGTTCTTC.

The chain joins TRBV30 to TRBJ1-6, with D tentatively TRBD1 (5 bases). CDR1 is GTSNPN, CDR2 SVGIG, per germline (reference sequence). The CDR3 sequence is 14 residues long. Deletions cut 0 bases from V and 8 bases from J, with 11 bases between. The CDR3 DNA follows: TGTGCCTGGAGTGTATGGGGACGGGATTCACCCCTCCACTTT. Its protein product is CAWSVWGRDSPLHF.

This clone was seen more than once but under ten times. The CDR3 DNA follows: TGTGCCAGTAGTACCGGACTGGGTGAAGCTTTCTTT. The encoded protein is CASSTGLGEAFF. The V gene is TRBV19, the J gene TRBJ1-1; D not resolved. The germline CDR1 and CDR2 sequences are LNHDA and SQIVND (reference sequence). Trimming cost V 4 bases and J 7 bases, with 10 bases left between them. CDR3 length equals 12 residues.

This sequence joins TRBV5-6 and TRBJ2-2; D gene ambiguous. CDR1 and CDR2 (germline): SGHDT, YYEEEE. This CDR3 contains 16 residues. The V end lost 2 bases, the J end lost 0 bases, and 11 bases lay between the germline ends. CDR3 DNA: TGTGCCAGCAGCTTAATAGGATCAGCGAACACCGGGGAGCTGTTTTTT. It codes for CASSLIGSANTGELFF. The entire variable domain, with the rest obtained from reference TRBV5-6 and TRBJ2-2, is as follows: DAGVTQSPTHLIKTRGQQVTLRCSPKSGHDTVSWYQQALGQGPQFIFQYYEEEERQRGNFPDRFSGHQFPNYSSELNVNALLLGDSALYLCASSLIGSANTGELFFGEGSRLTVL.

The chain couples TRBV5-4 to TRBJ1-1; D remains ambiguous. V was clipped by 0 bases and J by 7 bases, with 4 bases between them. CDR3 length equals 11 residues. Germline V lookup: CDR1 SGHNT, CDR2 YYREEE (reference sequence). The DNA of the CDR3 is TGTGCCAGCAGCTTGGACAGTGAAGCTTTCTTT. This encodes CASSLDSEAFF.

This clone occurred once. This chain uses TRBV27 with TRBJ2-1, with 10 bases that match TRBD2. The CDR3 consists of 15 residues. With 6 bases clipped from V and 3 bases from J, the junction kept 5 bases outside the gene matches. Germline V gene lookup returns CDR1 MNHEY and CDR2 SMNVEV (reference sequence). CDR3 nucleotides: TGTGCCAGCAGCCCTAGCGGGGGCCACTACAATGAGCAGTTCTTC. Protein sequence: CASSPSGGHYNEQFF.

This chain links TRBV10-1 with TRBJ1-1; D is unclear. Deletions cut 0 bases from V and 7 bases from J, with 9 bases between. The CDR3 totals 13 residues. Germline values: CDR1 WNHNN, CDR2 SYGVQD (reference sequence). For the CDR3, the DNA is TGCGCCAGCAGTGAGTCGTCTGGGCATGAAGCTTTCTTT. This sequence encodes CASSESSGHEAFF.

This chain uses TRBV28 with TRBJ2-5; TRBD1 matches at 8 bases. This CDR3 has 13 amino acids. J was trimmed by 5 bases and V by 9 bases; bases with no gene match: 8. CDR1 and CDR2 from the germline V gene are MDHEN and SYDVKM. The CDR3 sequence is CASTDRGWETQYF. CDR3 nucleotide sequence: TGTGCCAGTACTGACAGGGGATGGGAGACCCAGTACTTC.

This clone was seen more than once but under ten times. The chain combines TRBV6-6 with TRBJ2-7; 8 nucleotides match TRBD2. Germline CDR1 reads MNHNY; CDR2 reads SVGAGI (reference sequence). This CDR3 comprises 12 residues. With V trimmed by 6 bases and J by 6 bases, 4 bases remained unmatched. CDR3 nucleotide sequence: TGTGCCAGCAGCCCCGGGGGGGGCGAGCAGTACTTC. Amino acids: CASSPGGGEQYF.

V usage is TRBV19 and J usage is TRBJ2-1; maybe TRBD2 (6 bases). This CDR3 region has 13 residues. V was clipped by 4 bases and J by 6 bases, with 10 bases between them. Germline-derived CDR1 and CDR2 are LNHDA and SQIVND (reference sequence). The CDR3 bases are TGTGCCAGTAGTACCGGGACTCTCAATGAGCAGTTCTTC. Translated: CASSTGTLNEQFF.

In its sample, this clone was seen once. The chain links TRBV9 to TRBJ1-5; maybe TRBD1 (5 bases). The CDR3 is made up of 15 amino acids. Germline loops: CDR1 SGDLS, CDR2 YYNGEE. Trimming took off 2 bases at V and 4 bases at J, with 13 bases between the two ends. The CDR3 sequence: CASSVGGGQNQPQHF. CDR3 DNA sequence: TGTGCCAGCAGCGTGGGGGGAGGGCAAAATCAGCCCCAGCATTTT.